This note documents a single T cell receptor beta chain sequence. The antigen remains unidentified. This CDR3 comprises 14 residues. The V end lost 4 bases, the J end lost 2 bases, and 10 bases lay between the germline ends. Per germline, CDR1 KGHDR and CDR2 SFDVKD. This sample is drawn from a study of identical twins. Study-wide points: One should note that invariant MAIT and iNKT cells could partly confound zero-insertion analyses.

TCRdb called the 5' RACE reads again in MiXCR, with one record for every CDR3 protein. Among about 520,000 distinct CDR3 sequences listed, about 20% were seen once. These same records also appear under a second study, on T cells expressing NK-cell markers. That work adds: What restricted sorting to alpha-beta TCR T cells in several experiments was an anti-gamma-delta TCR antibody.

The TCR sequence derives from a woman aged 18-30 years in good health. What was sequenced was CD4+ T cells sorted from blood. The gene calls are TRBV24-1 and TRBJ1-2; D remains unclear. CDR3 in amino acids: CATSDGTVNYGYTF. As DNA, the CDR3 is TGTGCCACCAGTGACGGAACAGTGAACTATGGCTACACCTTC.